One and the same sample provided the 4 T cell receptor beta chains below, sequenced in a study of tumor and adjacent non-tumor tissue in lung cancer. TCRbeta libraries were built with three rounds of nested PCR, modified from ARM-PCR. MiXCR, run by TCRdb on the multiplex PCR reads, gives a single entry per CDR3 protein. The sample shows 78,000 or so distinct CDR3 sequences, roughly 80% of them seen only once. This sample's RNA came from whole unsorted tissue. The sequenced sample was lung tumor tissue. The source is a woman in her forties or fifties with non-small cell lung cancer.

The chain joins TRBV11-2 to TRBJ2-7, with D unresolved. This CDR3 comprises 14 residues. V was pared by 4 bases and J by 10 bases, with 20 bases between. The germline gives CDR1 SGHAT, CDR2 FQNNGV. CDR3 nucleotides: TGTGCCAGCAGCTCCCCCCGGAAACACCACTATCAGTACTTC. Protein product: CASSSPRKHHYQYF.

Concerning this clonotype: A junction boundary mismatches the germline segment, possibly from a read error. V gene TRBV6-2 or TRBV6-3 combines with J gene TRBJ2-4, with 7 bases aligning to TRBD2. The CDR3 is made up of 13 amino acids. The germline V gene has CDR1 MNHEY and CDR2 SVGEGT. The CDR3 reads CASGTGGKSIQYF. The CDR3 DNA reads TGTGCCAGCGGGACGGGAGGCAAAAGCATTCAGTACTTC.

On this clonotype itself: Possible read error: a much larger clone is one base away. The chain is built from TRBV30 and TRBJ1-5; TRBD1 agrees at 9 bases. Germline loops: CDR1 GTSNPN, CDR2 SVGIG (reference sequence). This CDR3 spans 17 amino acids. For the CDR3, the DNA is TGTGCCTGGAGTCGGGACAGGGTGGACACTAGCAATCAGCCCAAGCATTTT. This sequence encodes CAWSRDRVDTSNQPKHF.

This clonotype was detected a few times. In this CDR3 the conserved last residue, phenylalanine or tryptophan, is missing, so a read error is likely. No DNA is shown, since the ends of the CDR3 on it are uncertain; the CDR3 is the one TCRdb lists. The genes are TRBV29-1 and TRBJ1-6. Counting both end residues, the CDR3 totals 13 amino acids. Looked up from germline, CDR1 is SQVTM and CDR2 is ANQGSEA. CDR3 loop: CSVEISKNSPLQI.